This T cell receptor beta chain appears in the sequencing data of a study of cytomegalovirus exposure and HLA in healthy donors. Study observations and caveats: TCR beta V segments were, for the most part, productive about 90% or about 30% of the time in an earlier analysis. The study put some 150 TCR beta chains on its list as cytomegalovirus-associated.

A word on this clone: The target antigen is unknown.

This PCR relied on a set of 60 Vbeta primers and 13 Jbeta primers. The table came from immunoSEQ multiplex PCR; TCRdb's copy has only in-frame clones and leaves some out. The sample records roughly 200,000 clones, about 80% being singletons. Germline CDR1 MNHNS, CDR2 SASEGT. The CDR3 spans 13 residues. The J segment lost 2 bases and the V segment lost 6 bases, leaving 2 bases of the junction unmatched. The J gene is TRBJ2-7, the V gene TRBV6-1; 9 bases agree with TRBD1. The sequence came from a middle-aged woman in good health and CMV-seronegative. Material: PBMCs. CDR3 sequence: CASRGTGTYEQYF. The CDR3 DNA follows: TGTGCCAGCAGAGGGACAGGGACCTACGAGCAGTACTTC.